The rows below give T cell receptor beta chains drawn from one sample of a study of CD8 T cells in Susac syndrome. Each CDR3 protein gets one entry after TCRdb re-called the immunoSEQ multiplex PCR reads with MiXCR. The sample holds roughly 130,000 distinct CDR3 sequences, 90% to 95% seen once. Input material: CD8+ T cells from PBMCs. The receptors originated from a human donor with Susac syndrome. Each CDR3 is given with its conserved first and last residue.

j_call v_call cdr3_aa
TRBJ1-1 TRBV12-3/TRBV12-4 CASSQMNTEAFF
TRBJ2-6 TRBV25-1 CASSDNLVPGQGIGANVLTF
TRBJ1-3 TRBV30 CAWTGGTFSGNTIYF
TRBJ1-1 TRBV29-1 CSVVGTGMNTEAFF
TRBJ1-1 TRBV6-4 CASRQGGNTEAFF
TRBJ1-2 TRBV7-9 CASTQGGDYGYTF
TRBJ2-7 TRBV5-1 CASSLEQSAYEQYF
TRBJ2-1 TRBV7-2 CASSLFLAGGRIEQFF
TRBJ2-7 TRBV29-1 CSVVEDAAYEQYF
TRBJ1-1 TRBV7-8 CASSLLTGANTEAFF
TRBJ2-7 TRBV7-9 CASSFQGEQYF
TRBJ2-5 TRBV4-1 CASSQVDLRSEETQYF
TRBJ2-5 TRBV4-1 CASSQEDRETQYF
TRBJ1-4 TRBV9 CASSASGTLKEKLFF
TRBJ1-4 TRBV29-1 CSVEFPSTNEKLFF
TRBJ2-7 TRBV5-1 CASSPGTGRTYEQYF
TRBJ2-1 TRBV7-2 CASSTEVDRGISNEQFF
TRBJ1-5 TRBV19 CASSIAGGSNQPQHF
TRBJ2-5 TRBV4-1 CASSRTSTQTQYF
TRBJ1-6 TRBV27 CASSLWGLNSPLHF
TRBJ1-2 TRBV9 CASTPDRSNYGYTF
TRBJ2-3 TRBV4-1 CASSQDRVAGGWDTDTQYF
TRBJ2-3 TRBV7-8 CASRGRSTDTQYF
TRBJ2-1 TRBV24-1 CATSDFGGEQFF
TRBJ2-1 TRBV5-1 CASSLTSPYNEQFF
TRBJ2-1 TRBV10-3 CAISEGASYNEQFF
TRBJ1-2 TRBV7-9 CASSPAGQGLSNYGYTF
TRBJ2-6 TRBV6-5 CASSYSGSGGLAGANVLTF
TRBJ1-4 TRBV25-1 CASSGGKLFF
TRBJ2-5 TRBV5-1 CASSDPTPPRQETQYF
TRBJ2-7 TRBV25-1 CASSDGADEQYF
TRBJ1-2 TRBV29-1 CSVENARVGYGYTF
TRBJ2-7 TRBV4-3 CASSHNYGRDEQYF
TRBJ1-1 TRBV12-3/TRBV12-4 CASSLSGEAFF
TRBJ1-3 TRBV20-1 CSARVGQGNTIYF
TRBJ2-7 TRBV5-6 CASSAPDRSYEQYF
TRBJ2-7 TRBV5-1 CASSLTDRGNEQYF
TRBJ1-5 TRBV12-3/TRBV12-4 CASTLGYISNQPQHF
TRBJ2-3 TRBV15 CATSSTRTSGGPTDTQYF